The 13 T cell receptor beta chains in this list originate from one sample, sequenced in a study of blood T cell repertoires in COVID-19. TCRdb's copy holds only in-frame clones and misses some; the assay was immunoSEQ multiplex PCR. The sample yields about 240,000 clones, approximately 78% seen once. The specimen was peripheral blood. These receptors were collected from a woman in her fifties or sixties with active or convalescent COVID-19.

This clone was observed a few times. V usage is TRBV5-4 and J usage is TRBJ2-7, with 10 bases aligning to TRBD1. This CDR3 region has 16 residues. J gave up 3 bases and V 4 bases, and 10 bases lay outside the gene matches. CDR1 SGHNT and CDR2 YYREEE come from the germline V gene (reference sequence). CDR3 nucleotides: TGTGCCAGCAGCCAGGAGGGACAGGGGTCGGACTACGAGCAGTACTTC. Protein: CASSQEGQGSDYEQYF.

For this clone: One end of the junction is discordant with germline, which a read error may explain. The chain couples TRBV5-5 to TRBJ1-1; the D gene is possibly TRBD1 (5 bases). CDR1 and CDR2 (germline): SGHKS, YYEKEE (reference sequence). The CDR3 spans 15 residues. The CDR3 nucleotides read TGTGCCAGCAGCTTGGGGGGCAGGATGAAGACTGAAGCTTTCTTT. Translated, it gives CASSLGGRMKTEAFF.

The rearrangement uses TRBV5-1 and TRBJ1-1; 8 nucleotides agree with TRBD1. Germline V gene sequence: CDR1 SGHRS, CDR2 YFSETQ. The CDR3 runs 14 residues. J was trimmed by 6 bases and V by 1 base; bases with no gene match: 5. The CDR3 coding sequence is TGCGCCAGCAGCTTGACGACAGGGGTGGCTGAAGCTTTCTTT. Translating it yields CASSLTTGVAEAFF. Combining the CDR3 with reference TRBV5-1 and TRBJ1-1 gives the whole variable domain KAGVTQTPRYLIKTRGQQVTLSCSPISGHRSVSWYQQTPGQGLQFLFEYFSETQRNKGNFPGRFSGRQFSNSRSEMNVSTLELGDSALYLCASSLTTGVAEAFFGQGTRLTVV.

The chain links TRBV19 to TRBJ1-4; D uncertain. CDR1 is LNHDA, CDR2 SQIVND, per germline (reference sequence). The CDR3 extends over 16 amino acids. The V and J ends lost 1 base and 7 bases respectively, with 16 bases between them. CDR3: CASSIGTGRAAEKLFF. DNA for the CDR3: TGTGCCAGTAGTATAGGAACGGGGAGGGCAGCTGAAAAACTGTTTTTT. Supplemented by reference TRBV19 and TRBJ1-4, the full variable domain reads DGGITQSPKYLFRKEGQNVTLSCEQNLNHDAMYWYRQDPGQGLRLIYYSQIVNDFQKGDIAEGYSVSREKKESFPLTVTSAQKNPTAFYLCASSIGTGRAAEKLFFGSGTQLSVL.

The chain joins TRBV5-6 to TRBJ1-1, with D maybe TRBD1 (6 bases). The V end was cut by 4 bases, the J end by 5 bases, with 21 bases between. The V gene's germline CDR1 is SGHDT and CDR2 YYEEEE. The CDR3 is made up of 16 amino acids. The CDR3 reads CASSLQGPTLRTEAFF. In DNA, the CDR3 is TGTGCCAGCAGCCTACAGGGCCCTACCCTGCGAACTGAAGCTTTCTTT.

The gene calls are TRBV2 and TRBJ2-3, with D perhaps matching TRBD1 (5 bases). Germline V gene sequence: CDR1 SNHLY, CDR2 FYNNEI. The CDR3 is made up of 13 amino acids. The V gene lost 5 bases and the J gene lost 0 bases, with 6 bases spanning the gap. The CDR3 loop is CASSRQSTDTQYF. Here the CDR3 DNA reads TGTGCCAGCAGTCGACAGAGCACAGATACGCAGTATTTT.

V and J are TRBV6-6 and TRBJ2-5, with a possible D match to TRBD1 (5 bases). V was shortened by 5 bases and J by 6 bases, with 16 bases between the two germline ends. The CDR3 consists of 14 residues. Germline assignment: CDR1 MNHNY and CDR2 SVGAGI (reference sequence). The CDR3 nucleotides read TGTGCCAGCAGTCCGGACACCCGGACGAAGACCCAGTACTTC. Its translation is CASSPDTRTKTQYF.

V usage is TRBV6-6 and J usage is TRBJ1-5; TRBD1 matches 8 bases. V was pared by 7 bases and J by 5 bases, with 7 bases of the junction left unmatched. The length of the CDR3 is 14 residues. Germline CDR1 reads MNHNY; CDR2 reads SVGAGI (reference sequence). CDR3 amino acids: CASIQTGVYQPQHF. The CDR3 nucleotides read TGTGCCAGCATCCAGACAGGGGTGTATCAGCCCCAGCATTTT.

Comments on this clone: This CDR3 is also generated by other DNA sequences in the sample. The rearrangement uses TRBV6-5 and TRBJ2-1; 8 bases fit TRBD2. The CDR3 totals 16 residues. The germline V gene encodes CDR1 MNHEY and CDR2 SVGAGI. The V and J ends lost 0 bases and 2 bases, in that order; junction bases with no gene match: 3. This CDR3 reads CASSYSPGGAYNEQFF. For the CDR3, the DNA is TGTGCCAGCAGTTACTCGCCCGGGGGGGCCTACAATGAGCAGTTCTTC.

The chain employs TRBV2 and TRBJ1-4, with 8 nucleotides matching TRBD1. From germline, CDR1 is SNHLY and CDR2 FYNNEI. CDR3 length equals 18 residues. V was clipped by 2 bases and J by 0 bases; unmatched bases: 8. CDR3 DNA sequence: TGTGCCAGCAGTGAAAGGGACAGGTCGTGGGCAACTAATGAAAAACTGTTTTTT. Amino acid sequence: CASSERDRSWATNEKLFF.

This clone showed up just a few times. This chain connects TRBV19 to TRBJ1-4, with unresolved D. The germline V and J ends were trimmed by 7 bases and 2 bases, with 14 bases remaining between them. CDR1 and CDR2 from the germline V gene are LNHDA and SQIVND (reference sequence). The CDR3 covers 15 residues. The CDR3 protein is CASKFPTETNEKLFF. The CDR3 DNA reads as TGTGCCAGTAAATTCCCCACGGAGACTAATGAAAAACTGTTTTTT.

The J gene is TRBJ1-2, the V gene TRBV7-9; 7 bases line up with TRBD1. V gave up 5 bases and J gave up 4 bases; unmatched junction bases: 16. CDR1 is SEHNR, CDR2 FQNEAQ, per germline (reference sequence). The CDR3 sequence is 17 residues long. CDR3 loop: CASSADRDRFLVYGYTF. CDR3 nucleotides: TGTGCCAGCAGCGCAGACCGGGACAGATTTCTTGTCTATGGCTACACCTTC. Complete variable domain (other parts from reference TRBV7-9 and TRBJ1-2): DTGVSQNPRHKITKRGQNVTFRCDPISEHNRLYWYRQTLGQGPEFLTYFQNEAQLEKSRLLSDRFSAERPKGSFSTLEIQRTEQGDSAMYLCASSADRDRFLVYGYTFGSGTRLTVV.

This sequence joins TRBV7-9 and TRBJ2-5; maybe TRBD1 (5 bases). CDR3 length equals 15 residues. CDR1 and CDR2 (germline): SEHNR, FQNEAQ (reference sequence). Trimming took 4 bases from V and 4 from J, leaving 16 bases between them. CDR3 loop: CASSSGQGGLETQYF. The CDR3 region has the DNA TGTGCCAGCAGCTCAGGTCAGGGTGGATTAGAGACCCAGTACTTC.